The clone carrying this T cell receptor (beta chain) was counted between two and nine times. This record belongs to a study of blood T cell repertoires in COVID-19. Study overall: The samples span acute and convalescent COVID-19 from the United States, Italy and Spain. T cells, B-cell-depleted T cells, or PBMCs provided the cDNA or gDNA that served as material.

Germline V CDR1 and CDR2: SGHTA, FQGNSA. The CDR3 length is 14 residues. Trimming at V came to 8 bases and at J to 5 bases, leaving 9 bases not matched to a gene. In the original processing: Estimated nucleated cell counts came from reference gene primer amplification. Using immunoSEQ multiplex PCR, the repertoire was profiled, and TCRdb retains in-frame clones only, with some absent. The DNA was the basis for D and trimming; V, J and clone size are from that table. Of about 140,000 clones listed, about 80% are singletons. The sequenced sample consisted of peripheral blood. This sequence was found in a man in his 70s who had recovered from COVID-19. V gene TRBV7-2 combines with J gene TRBJ2-7; TRBD1 agrees at 10 bases. CDR3 protein: CASCRDRGSHEQYF. The CDR3 bases are TGTGCCAGCTGCCGGGACAGGGGATCTCACGAGCAGTACTTC.